This TCR beta chain was captured in a study of T-cell reconstitution after alpha-beta-depleted transplantation in children. This clonotype appeared a few times. Its antigen is currently unknown. Whole-study results and caveats: The origin of high day-60 TCRbeta diversity in some patients lay in surviving recipient T cells and thymic progenitors.

The library targeted TCRbeta and was prepared with unique molecular identifiers. TCRdb reanalysed the PCR reads using MiXCR and keeps one entry per CDR3 protein. The table shows 500,000 to 650,000 distinct CDR3 sequences, with approximately 12% occurring only once. Material: PBMCs, mostly from graft donor cells, obtained 360 days after TCRalphabeta/CD19-depleted stem cell transplant. This TCR was sampled from a male patient younger than 18 who had a stem cell transplant for acute myeloid leukemia, so the T cells may come from the graft donor.

The CDR3 spells CASSPRATGPSLSYEQYF. The CDR3 DNA sequence: TGTGCCAGCTCACCTAGAGCGACGGGTCCCTCACTATCCTACGAGCAGTACTTC. The gene calls are TRBV18 and TRBJ2-7; D ambiguous. V shed 3 bases and J shed 1 base, with 22 bases lying between them. Germline V lookup: CDR1 KGHSH, CDR2 LQKENI. The CDR3 has 18 amino acids.